These 19 T cell receptor beta chains came from one sample sequenced in a study of shared clonotypes between healthy human individuals. The naive CD8 fraction comprised CD45RO-negative cells positively selected for CCR7 and excluded terminally differentiated effector memory CD45RA+ cells. Sequencing was performed with immunoSEQ multiplex PCR; in TCRdb, only in-frame clones are kept and a portion is missing. The repertoire includes some 2 million clones, approximately 95% of them detected once, and 0.9% to 1.5% sits in the top ten. The source material was naive CD8+ T cells sorted from blood. Receptor source: a man aged 18 to 29 in good health.

The chain recombines TRBV28 with TRBJ2-7, with 7 bases matching TRBD2. The germline V gene has CDR1 MDHEN and CDR2 SYDVKM. The CDR3 runs to 11 residues. Germline trimming cut 8 bases from V and 5 bases from J; bases unmatched to any gene: 3. The CDR3 here is CASFSGHEQYF. CDR3 coding DNA: TGTGCCAGCTTTAGCGGGCACGAGCAGTACTTC.

V is TRBV19 and J is TRBJ2-2, with D hard to call. The ends were cut back, 4 bases at V and 3 bases at J, with 15 bases in the middle. The CDR3 runs 16 residues. CDR1 and CDR2 (germline): LNHDA, SQIVND (reference sequence). The CDR3 protein is CASSNKVLWDTGELFF. CDR3 nucleotides: TGTGCCAGTAGTAACAAAGTGCTGTGGGACACCGGGGAGCTGTTTTTT.

The chain carries TRBV19 and TRBJ2-1, with D unresolved. CDR1 and CDR2 (germline): LNHDA, SQIVND (reference sequence). The CDR3 runs to 13 residues. V lost 3 bases and J lost 2, with 5 bases in between. CDR3 DNA: TGTGCCAGTAGTATGGAGACCTACAATGAGCAGTTCTTC. It codes for CASSMETYNEQFF. The full variable domain, its missing parts supplied by reference TRBV19 and TRBJ2-1, is DGGITQSPKYLFRKEGQNVTLSCEQNLNHDAMYWYRQDPGQGLRLIYYSQIVNDFQKGDIAEGYSVSREKKESFPLTVTSAQKNPTAFYLCASSMETYNEQFFGPGTRLTVL.

The rearrangement joins TRBV27 to TRBJ2-6; TRBD1 agrees at 8 bases. Germline assignment: CDR1 MNHEY and CDR2 SMNVEV (reference sequence). The CDR3 extends over 17 amino acids. V dropped 6 bases and J dropped 0; count of bases not matched to a gene: 7. CDR3 loop: CASRLTGGPSGANVLTF. DNA of the CDR3: TGTGCCAGCAGACTTACAGGGGGTCCCTCTGGGGCCAACGTCCTGACTTTC. The variable domain in full, with the rest retrieved from reference TRBV27 and TRBJ2-6, is EAQVTQNPRYLITVTGKKLTVTCSQNMNHEYMSWYRQDPGLGLRQIYYSMNVEVTDKGDVPEGYKVSRKEKRNFPLILESPSPNQTSLYFCASRLTGGPSGANVLTFGAGSRLTVL.

V and J are TRBV30 and TRBJ2-7; 7 bases line up with TRBD1. Germline-derived CDR1 and CDR2 are GTSNPN and SVGIG (reference sequence). V was clipped by 5 bases and J by 3 bases; unmatched bases: 4. This CDR3 contains 12 residues. The CDR3 DNA follows: TGTGCCTGGGATACAGGGGACTACGAGCAGTACTTC. Its protein product is CAWDTGDYEQYF.

The CDR3 is CASSNSGPNTEAFF. DNA of the CDR3: TGTGCCAGCAGCAATAGCGGACCTAACACTGAAGCTTTCTTT. The chain is built from TRBV6-5 and TRBJ1-1; D gene unclear. Germline V gene data show CDR1 as MNHEY and CDR2 as SVGAGI. The V gene lost 6 bases and the J gene lost 2 bases, with 13 bases spanning the gap. The CDR3 is 14 amino acids.

Written as DNA, the CDR3 is TGTGCCATCAGAGATACGACAAGCGGACAAGAGACCCAGTACTTC. As protein: CAIRDTTSGQETQYF. The chain is built from TRBV10-3 and TRBJ2-5; possibly TRBD2 for D (5 bases). This CDR3 has 15 residues. The V gene lost 6 bases and the J gene lost 2 bases, with 16 bases spanning the gap. Germline-derived CDR1 and CDR2 are ENHRY and SYGVKD.

The chain employs TRBV7-9 and TRBJ2-1; 8 nucleotides agree with TRBD2. The V and J ends lost 5 bases and 5 bases, in that order; junction bases with no gene match: 20. The germline V gene has CDR1 SEHNR and CDR2 FQNEAQ (reference sequence). CDR3 size: 19 residues. In DNA, the CDR3 is TGTGCCAGCAGCCTCGGGGGGGGCTTGGGACTTCTGATGCACAATGAGCAGTTCTTC. Translated, it gives CASSLGGGLGLLMHNEQFF.

This clone was observed once. Other DNA sequences in the same sample also yield this CDR3. The chain links TRBV9 to TRBJ2-1, with 9 positions matching TRBD2. The CDR3 length is 16 residues. Germline CDR1 and CDR2: SGDLS and YYNGEE. V gave up 2 bases and J gave up 0 bases; unmatched junction bases: 3. The CDR3 here is CASSVDSGSSYNEQFF. The DNA of the CDR3 is TGTGCCAGCAGCGTCGATAGCGGGAGCTCCTACAATGAGCAGTTCTTC.

Regarding this clone: No conserved phenylalanine or tryptophan is present at the end of the CDR3, so a read error is the likely explanation. This chain links TRBV4-1 with TRBJ1-4; TRBD1 might be the D (5 bases). V gave up 4 bases and J gave up 0 bases, with 18 bases separating them. This CDR3 spans 18 amino acids. CDR1 and CDR2 from the germline V gene are MGHRA and YSYEKL. CDR3 amino acids: CASSRGGGTTATNEKLFS. CDR3 in DNA: TGCGCCAGCAGCCGGGGCGGGGGGACCACCGCAACTAATGAAAAACTGTTTTCT.

The chain recombines TRBV9 with TRBJ1-2, with TRBD1 identical over 7 bases. Trimming cost V 0 bases and J 5 bases; bases outside gene matches: 7. The CDR3 spans 15 residues. In germline, CDR1 is SGDLS, CDR2 YYNGEE. As DNA, the CDR3 is TGTGCCAGCAGCGTAGGGGGTCCAGGGGGTTATGGCTACACCTTC. Translated, it gives CASSVGGPGGYGYTF.

This clone was counted once. V and J are TRBV28 and TRBJ2-2; either TRBD1 or TRBD2 may fit D (6 bases each). V lost 3 bases and J 4 bases, leaving 18 bases between the germline ends. CDR1 and CDR2 (germline): MDHEN, SYDVKM. This CDR3 is built from 17 residues. CDR3 in DNA: TGTGCCAGCAGTTTTGTCGAGTGGGGGGCGTTCACCGGGGAGCTGTTTTTT. Protein product: CASSFVEWGAFTGELFF.

The chain has TRBV25-1 and TRBJ2-5; TRBD2 might be the D (5 bases). Germline V gives CDR1 MGHDK, CDR2 SYGVNS. This CDR3 spans 14 amino acids. V was trimmed by 1 base and J by 7 bases, leaving 13 bases between them. Here the CDR3 reads CASSEWGSEGTQYF. CDR3 coding DNA: TGTGCCAGCAGTGAATGGGGTAGCGAAGGGACCCAGTACTTC.

This rearrangement joins TRBV28 to TRBJ2-7; perhaps TRBD1 as D (5 bases). The CDR3 spans 16 residues. The V gene lost 8 bases and the J gene lost 1 base, with 21 bases spanning the gap. CDR1 is MDHEN and CDR2 is SYDVKM in the germline V gene. CDR3 sequence reads: CASEPGQGFGSYEQYF. In nucleotides, the CDR3 is TGTGCCAGCGAGCCTGGGCAGGGTTTTGGGTCCTACGAGCAGTACTTC.

The chain combines TRBV28 with TRBJ1-2; possible D gene TRBD1, 5 bases. The CDR3 covers 13 residues. V was trimmed by 8 bases and J by 10 bases, leaving 20 bases between them. Germline loops: CDR1 MDHEN, CDR2 SYDVKM. In DNA form, the CDR3 reads TGTGCCAGCGGCCCAAGGGGACCTAGGAACTACACCTTC. Its protein product is CASGPRGPRNYTF.

CDR3 coding DNA: TGCGCCAGCAGCCAACTCCGGGACAGGGACTATGGCTACACCTTC. This codes for CASSQLRDRDYGYTF. The chain carries TRBV4-3 and TRBJ1-2, with TRBD1 matching over 9 bases. Germline loops: CDR1 LGHNA, CDR2 YSLEER. V shed 2 bases, J shed 3 bases, and the junction held 4 bases outside the gene matches. The CDR3 is 15 residues long.

The rearrangement joins TRBV5-6 to TRBJ1-1; no definite D call. CDR3 length: 13 residues. Germline CDR1 is SGHDT and CDR2 is YYEEEE. With 0 bases removed from V and 5 bases from J, the gap between germline ends came to 8 bases. This CDR3 is CASSLGPRTEAFF. The CDR3 bases are TGTGCCAGCAGCTTGGGACCAAGGACTGAAGCTTTCTTT.

The chain links TRBV5-6 to TRBJ2-3; D gene unclear. With 4 bases removed from V and 4 bases from J, the gap between germline ends came to 7 bases. Germline V gene sequence: CDR1 SGHDT, CDR2 YYEEEE. The CDR3 runs to 12 residues. CDR3 region: CASSAFADTQYF. The CDR3 DNA follows: TGTGCCAGCAGCGCGTTCGCAGATACGCAGTATTTT.

About this clone itself: Other DNA sequences of this sample code for an identical CDR3. CDR3 in amino acids: CSASDYNEQFF. The CDR3 DNA follows: TGCAGTGCTTCGGATTACAATGAGCAGTTCTTC. The genes are TRBV20-1 and TRBJ2-1, with D uncertain. The CDR3 loop spans 11 amino acids. In germline, CDR1 is DFQATT, CDR2 SNEGSKA (reference sequence). V was cut by 5 bases and J by 4 bases, with 6 bases left in between.